The entry that follows covers one T cell receptor beta chain sequence. These data are taken from a study of T cell repertoires in cytomegalovirus infection. TCRdb re-analysed the reads in MiXCR, keeping a single row per CDR3 protein. Here the sample spans hundreds of thousands of distinct CDR3 sequences, roughly 9.5% being singletons. This CDR3 is built from 14 residues. The V gene end was trimmed by 6 bases and the J gene end by 4 bases; junction bases not matched to a gene: 8. Germline values: CDR1 DFQATT, CDR2 SNEGSKA (reference sequence). The sequencing sample was made of PBMCs. The sequence was collected from a human donor in good health (CMV status not recorded). Some clones in this sample may be carry-over from other donors' samples. The J gene is TRBJ1-2, the V gene TRBV20-1; 10 bases map to TRBD1. The DNA of the CDR3 is TGCAGTGCCGCCGGACAGGGGGTGGTCTATGGCTACACCTTC. Protein product: CSAAGQGVVYGYTF.